This is a list of T cell receptor beta chains from one sample in a study of response to subunit inactivated influenza vaccine. TCRdb recomputed calls from the RT-PCR reads with MiXCR, one row per CDR3 protein. The sample consists of roughly 700,000 distinct CDR3 sequences, about a sixth of them appearing once. The material sequenced was PBMCs from blood, taken 11 to 12 days after vaccination. These receptor sequences come from a man aged 45 to 65 who received an inactivated influenza vaccine. Both conserved end residues are trimmed from each CDR3. A D gene is named only where the DNA matches it firmly.

>TRBD2|TRBJ2-1|TRBV28
ATHSVRDYYNEQF
>TRBD1|TRBJ2-1|TRBV10-3
ASSGRTGGPNEQF
>-|TRBJ2-4|TRBV6-5
ASSYSQAVPGNIQY
>TRBD2|TRBJ2-7|TRBV24-1
ATSDPGGGYEQY
>TRBD2|TRBJ2-3|TRBV4-2
ASSQDWEGSDTQY
>-|TRBJ2-5|TRBV7-9
ASSFVREETQY
>-|TRBJ2-4|TRBV7-2
ASSSTGTENIQY
>-|TRBJ2-7|TRBV28
ASRMGTSYEQY
>TRBD2|TRBJ2-7|TRBV18
ASSPSVASGTEQY
>TRBD2|TRBJ2-5|TRBV6-1
ASSPTSGGTQY
>-|TRBJ2-2|TRBV10-3
AISESLPTGELF